This T cell receptor (beta chain) was observed in a study of T cell responses to AZD1222 COVID-19 vaccine. Sequencing was performed with immunoSEQ multiplex PCR; in TCRdb, only in-frame clones are kept and a portion is missing. Among over 120,000 clones listed, around 90% were seen once. The CDR3 totals 19 residues. Germline CDR1 and CDR2: SGHTA and FQGTGA. V was pared by 2 bases and J by 1 base, with 7 bases of the junction left unmatched. The sequenced sample was peripheral blood, obtained 28 days after the second dose of the MenACWY control vaccine. This sequence was found in an adult who received the MenACWY meningococcal vaccine as a control. The chain couples TRBV7-3 to TRBJ2-1, with 14 bases aligning to TRBD2. CDR3 loop: CASSLGTSGGATSYNEQFF. In DNA form, the CDR3 reads TGTGCCAGCAGCTTAGGGACTAGCGGGGGCGCCACGTCCTACAATGAGCAGTTCTTC. The whole variable domain, remainder taken from reference TRBV7-3 and TRBJ2-1, is GAGVSQTPSNKVTEKGKYVELRCDPISGHTALYWYRQSLGQGPEFLIYFQGTGAADDSGLPNDRFFAVRPEGSVSTLKIQRTERGDSAVYLCASSLGTSGGATSYNEQFFGPGTRLTVL.